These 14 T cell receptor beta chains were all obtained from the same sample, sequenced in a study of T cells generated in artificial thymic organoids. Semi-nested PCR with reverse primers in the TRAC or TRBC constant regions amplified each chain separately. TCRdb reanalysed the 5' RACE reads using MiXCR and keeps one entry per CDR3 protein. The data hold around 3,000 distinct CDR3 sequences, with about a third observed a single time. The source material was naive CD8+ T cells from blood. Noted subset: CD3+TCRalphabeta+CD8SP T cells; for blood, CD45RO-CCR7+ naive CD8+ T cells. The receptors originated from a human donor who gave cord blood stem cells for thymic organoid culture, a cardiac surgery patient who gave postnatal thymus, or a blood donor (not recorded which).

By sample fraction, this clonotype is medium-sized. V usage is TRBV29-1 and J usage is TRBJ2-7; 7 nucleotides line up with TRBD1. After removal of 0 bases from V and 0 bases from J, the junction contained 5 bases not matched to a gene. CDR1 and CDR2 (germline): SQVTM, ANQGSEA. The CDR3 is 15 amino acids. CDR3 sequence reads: CSVEDRDRVSYEQYF. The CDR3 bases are TGCAGCGTTGAAGATCGAGACAGGGTCTCCTACGAGCAGTACTTC.

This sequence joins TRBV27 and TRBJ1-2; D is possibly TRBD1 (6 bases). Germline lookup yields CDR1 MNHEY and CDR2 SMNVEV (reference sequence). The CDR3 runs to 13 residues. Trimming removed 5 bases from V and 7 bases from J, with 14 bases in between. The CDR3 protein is CASSMLTGSGYTF. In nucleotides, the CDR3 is TGTGCCAGCAGTATGCTGACAGGAAGTGGCTACACCTTC.

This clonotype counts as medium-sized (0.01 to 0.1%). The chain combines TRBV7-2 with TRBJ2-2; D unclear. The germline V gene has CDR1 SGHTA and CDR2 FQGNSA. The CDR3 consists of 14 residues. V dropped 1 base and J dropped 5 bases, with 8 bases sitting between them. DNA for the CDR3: TGTGCCAGCAGCTTAGGAATGGGAACCGGGGAGCTGTTTTTT. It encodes CASSLGMGTGELFF.

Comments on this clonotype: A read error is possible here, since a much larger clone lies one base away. CDR3: CASSYSMHRNNSPLHF. CDR3 coding DNA: TGTGCCAGCAGTTACTCGATGCACAGGAACAATTCACCCCTCCACTTT. This chain links TRBV6-6 with TRBJ1-6, with D perhaps matching TRBD1 (5 bases). Germline lookup yields CDR1 MNHNY and CDR2 SVGAGI (reference sequence). Trimming pared 0 bases from V and 7 bases from J, leaving 13 bases between. The CDR3 has 16 amino acids.

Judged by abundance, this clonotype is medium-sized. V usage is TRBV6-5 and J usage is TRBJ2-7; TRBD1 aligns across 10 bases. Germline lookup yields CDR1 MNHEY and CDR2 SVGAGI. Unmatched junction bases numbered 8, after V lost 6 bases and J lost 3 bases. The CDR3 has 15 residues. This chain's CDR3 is CASRTRTGGNYEQYF. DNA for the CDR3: TGTGCCAGCAGGACTAGGACAGGGGGAAACTACGAGCAGTACTTC.

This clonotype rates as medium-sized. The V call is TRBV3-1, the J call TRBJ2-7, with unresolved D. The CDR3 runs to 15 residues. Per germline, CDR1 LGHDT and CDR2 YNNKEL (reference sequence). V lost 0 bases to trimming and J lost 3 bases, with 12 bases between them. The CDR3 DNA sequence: TGTGCCAGCAGCCAAGATCTAGAAGGGTTCTACGAGCAGTACTTC. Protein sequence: CASSQDLEGFYEQYF.

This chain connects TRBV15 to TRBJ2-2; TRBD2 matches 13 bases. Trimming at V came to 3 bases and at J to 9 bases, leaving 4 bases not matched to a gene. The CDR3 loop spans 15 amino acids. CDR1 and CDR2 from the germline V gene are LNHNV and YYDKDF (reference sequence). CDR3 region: CATSRGTSGARELFF. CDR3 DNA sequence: TGTGCCACCAGCAGGGGGACTAGCGGGGCCCGGGAGCTGTTTTTT.

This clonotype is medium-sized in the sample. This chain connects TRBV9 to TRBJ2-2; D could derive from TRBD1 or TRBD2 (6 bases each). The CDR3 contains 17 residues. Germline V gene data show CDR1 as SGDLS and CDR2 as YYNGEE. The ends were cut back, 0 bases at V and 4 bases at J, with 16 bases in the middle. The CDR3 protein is CASSVGGEGGRTGELFF. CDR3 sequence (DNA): TGTGCCAGCAGCGTAGGTGGGGAAGGGGGGCGCACCGGGGAGCTGTTTTTT.

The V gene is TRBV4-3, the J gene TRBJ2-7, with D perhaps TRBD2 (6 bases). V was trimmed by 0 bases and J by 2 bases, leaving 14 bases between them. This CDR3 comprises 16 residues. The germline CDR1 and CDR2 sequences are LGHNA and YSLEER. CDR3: CASSQDPGGETYEQYF. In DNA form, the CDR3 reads TGCGCCAGCAGCCAAGATCCTGGCGGGGAGACCTACGAGCAGTACTTC.

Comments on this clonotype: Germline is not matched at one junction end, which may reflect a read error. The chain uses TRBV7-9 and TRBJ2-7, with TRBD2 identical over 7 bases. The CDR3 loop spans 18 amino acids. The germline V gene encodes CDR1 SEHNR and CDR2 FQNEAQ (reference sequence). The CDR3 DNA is TGTGTCAGCAGCTTAGTGATCGCGACCCCGGGGGGATCCTACGAGCAGTACTTC. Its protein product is CVSSLVIATPGGSYEQYF.

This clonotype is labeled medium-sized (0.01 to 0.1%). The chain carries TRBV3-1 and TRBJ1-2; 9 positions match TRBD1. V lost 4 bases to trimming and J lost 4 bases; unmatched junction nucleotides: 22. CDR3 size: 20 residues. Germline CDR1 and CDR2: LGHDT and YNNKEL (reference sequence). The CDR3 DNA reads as TGTGCCAGCAGCCCAAATTCCGCGGGGGACAGGGATGGTGACGGCTATGGCTACACCTTC. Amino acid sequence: CASSPNSAGDRDGDGYGYTF.

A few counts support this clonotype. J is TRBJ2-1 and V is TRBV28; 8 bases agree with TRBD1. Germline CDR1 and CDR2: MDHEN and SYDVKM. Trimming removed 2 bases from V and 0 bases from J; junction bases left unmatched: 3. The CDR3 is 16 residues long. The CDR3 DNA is TGTGCCAGCAGTTTAGGGCAGGGGGCCTCCTACAATGAGCAGTTCTTC. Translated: CASSLGQGASYNEQFF.

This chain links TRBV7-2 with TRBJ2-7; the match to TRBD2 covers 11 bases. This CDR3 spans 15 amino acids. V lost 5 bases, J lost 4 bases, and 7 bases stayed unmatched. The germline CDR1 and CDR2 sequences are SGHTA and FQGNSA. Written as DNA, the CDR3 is TGTGCCAGCAGCGGCCGACTAGCGGGATCGTACGAGCAGTACTTC. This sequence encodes CASSGRLAGSYEQYF.

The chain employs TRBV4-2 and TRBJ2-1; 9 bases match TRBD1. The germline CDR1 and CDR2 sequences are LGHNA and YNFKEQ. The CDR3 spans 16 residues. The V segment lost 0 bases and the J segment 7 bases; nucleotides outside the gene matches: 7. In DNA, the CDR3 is TGTGCCAGCAGCCAAGATCCAGGGACAGGGATGAATGAGCAGTTCTTC. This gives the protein CASSQDPGTGMNEQFF.